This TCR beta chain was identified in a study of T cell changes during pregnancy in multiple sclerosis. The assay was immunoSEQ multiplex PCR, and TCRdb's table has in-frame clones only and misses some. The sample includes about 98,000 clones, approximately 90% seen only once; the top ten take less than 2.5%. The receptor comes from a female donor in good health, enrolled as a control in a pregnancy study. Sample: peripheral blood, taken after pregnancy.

The CDR3 region has the DNA TGTGCCAGCAGTGAAATAGGGGTTACGGGCTATGGCTACACCTTC. Amino acids: CASSEIGVTGYGYTF. J is TRBJ1-2 and V is TRBV6-1, with a weak D call TRBD1 (5 bases). CDR3 length: 15 amino acids. Trimming pared 2 bases from V and 4 bases from J, leaving 14 bases between. Per germline, CDR1 MNHNS and CDR2 SASEGT.